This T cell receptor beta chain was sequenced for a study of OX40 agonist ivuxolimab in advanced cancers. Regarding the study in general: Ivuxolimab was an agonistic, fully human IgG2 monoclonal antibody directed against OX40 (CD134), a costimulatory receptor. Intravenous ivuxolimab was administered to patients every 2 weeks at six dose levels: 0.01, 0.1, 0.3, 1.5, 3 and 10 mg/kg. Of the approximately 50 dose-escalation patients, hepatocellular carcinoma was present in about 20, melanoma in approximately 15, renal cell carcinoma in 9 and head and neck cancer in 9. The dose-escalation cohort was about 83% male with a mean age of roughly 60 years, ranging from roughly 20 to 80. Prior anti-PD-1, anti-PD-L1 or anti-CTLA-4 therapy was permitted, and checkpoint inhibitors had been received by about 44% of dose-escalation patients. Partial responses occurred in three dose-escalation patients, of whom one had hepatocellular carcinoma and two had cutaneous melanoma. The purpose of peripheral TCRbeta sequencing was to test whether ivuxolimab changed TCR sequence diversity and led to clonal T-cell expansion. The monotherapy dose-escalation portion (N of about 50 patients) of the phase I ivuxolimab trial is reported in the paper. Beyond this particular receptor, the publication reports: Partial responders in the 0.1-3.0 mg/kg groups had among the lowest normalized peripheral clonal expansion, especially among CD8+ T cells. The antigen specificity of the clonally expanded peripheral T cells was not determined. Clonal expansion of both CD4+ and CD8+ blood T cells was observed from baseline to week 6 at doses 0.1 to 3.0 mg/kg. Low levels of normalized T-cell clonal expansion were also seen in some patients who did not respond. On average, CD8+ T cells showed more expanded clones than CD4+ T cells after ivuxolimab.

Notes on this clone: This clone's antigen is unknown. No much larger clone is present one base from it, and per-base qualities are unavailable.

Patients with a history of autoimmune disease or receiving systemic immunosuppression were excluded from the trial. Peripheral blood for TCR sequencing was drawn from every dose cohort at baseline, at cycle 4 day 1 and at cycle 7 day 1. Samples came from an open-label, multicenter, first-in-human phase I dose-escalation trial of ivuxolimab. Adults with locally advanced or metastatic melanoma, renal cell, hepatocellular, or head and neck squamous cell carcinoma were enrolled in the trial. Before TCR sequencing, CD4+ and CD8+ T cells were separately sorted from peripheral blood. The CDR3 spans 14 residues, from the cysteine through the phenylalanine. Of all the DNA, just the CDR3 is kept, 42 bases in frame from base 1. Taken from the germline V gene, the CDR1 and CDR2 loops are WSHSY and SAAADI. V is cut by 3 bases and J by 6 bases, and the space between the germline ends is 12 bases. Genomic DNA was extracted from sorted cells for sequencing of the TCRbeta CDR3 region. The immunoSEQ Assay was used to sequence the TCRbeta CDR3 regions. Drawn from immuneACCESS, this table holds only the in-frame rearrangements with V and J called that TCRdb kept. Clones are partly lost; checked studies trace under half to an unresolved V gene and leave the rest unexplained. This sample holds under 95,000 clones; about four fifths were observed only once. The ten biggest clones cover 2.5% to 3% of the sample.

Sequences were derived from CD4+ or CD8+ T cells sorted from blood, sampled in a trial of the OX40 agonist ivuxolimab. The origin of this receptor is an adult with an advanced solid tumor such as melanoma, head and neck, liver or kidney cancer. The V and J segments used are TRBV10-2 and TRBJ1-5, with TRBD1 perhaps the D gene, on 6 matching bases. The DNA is TGCGCCAGCAGTGATCGGACAGAAGGTCAGCCCCAGCATTTT. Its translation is CASSDRTEGQPQHF.